This T cell receptor beta chain was identified during a study of cytomegalovirus exposure and HLA in healthy donors. This clone has only a few counts. Its target is not known. An end of the junction differs from the germline gene, which may be a read error. CDR1 and CDR2 (germline): SNHLY, FYNNEI. This CDR3 is built from 15 residues. Vbeta (60) and Jbeta (13) primers were used in the PCR. Libraries were prepared by immunoSEQ multiplex PCR; TCRdb keeps only in-frame clonotypes and omits some of them. The table has approximately 150,000 clones, more than 65% seen once; the top ten hold approximately 1.3%. Study conclusions and caveats: For cytomegalovirus status, the classifier reportedly gave diagnoses with high specificity and sensitivity.

The sequence came from a middle-aged man in good health and CMV-seropositive. The chain joins TRBV2 to TRBJ2-1; 10 nucleotides match TRBD1. The sample consisted of PBMCs. The CDR3 loop reads CASSGGGQGVFLKVF. In nucleotides, the CDR3 is TGTGCCAGCTCGGGGGGAGGACAGGGGGTTTTTTTAAAGGTCTTC.